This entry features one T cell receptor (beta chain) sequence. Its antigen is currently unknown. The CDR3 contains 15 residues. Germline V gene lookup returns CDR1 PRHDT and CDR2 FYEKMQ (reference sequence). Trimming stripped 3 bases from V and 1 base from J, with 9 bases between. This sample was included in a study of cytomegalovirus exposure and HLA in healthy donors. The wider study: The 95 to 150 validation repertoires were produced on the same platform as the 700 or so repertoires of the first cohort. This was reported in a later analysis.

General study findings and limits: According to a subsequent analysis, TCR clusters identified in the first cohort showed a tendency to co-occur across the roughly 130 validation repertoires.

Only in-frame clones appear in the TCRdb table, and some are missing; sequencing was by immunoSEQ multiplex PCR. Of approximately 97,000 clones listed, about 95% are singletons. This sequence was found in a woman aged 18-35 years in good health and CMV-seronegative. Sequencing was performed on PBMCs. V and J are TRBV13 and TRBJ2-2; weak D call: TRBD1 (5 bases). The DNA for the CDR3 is TGTGCCAGCAGCTTGTGGCAGGGGAACACCGGGGAGCTGTTTTTT. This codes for CASSLWQGNTGELFF.